This T cell receptor (beta chain) was sequenced for a study of T cells in Graves' hyperthyroidism and ophthalmopathy. Across the whole study: Staff took peripheral blood when the initial diagnosis was made, before any treatment began.

Regarding this clonotype: Its antigen is still unknown.

The study, taken as a whole, reports: Blood samples included most of the expanded thyroid clonotypes exceeding 0.001.

There were TCR beta CDR3 regions amplified from RNA transcripts. RT-PCR in the first round (using the HTBI primer set) targeted the TCR CDR3. TCRdb fed the multiplex PCR reads into MiXCR, producing one record per CDR3 protein. The profile shows 470,000 or so distinct CDR3 sequences, 20% of them singletons. Germline-derived CDR1 and CDR2 are SGHRS and YFSETQ. V was pared by 4 bases and J by 2 bases, with 13 bases between. The length of the CDR3 is 14 residues. The authors deemed Graves' hyperthyroidism stable absent ophthalmopathy progression within 18 months. Those patients with uncontrolled infection, other autoimmune disease, pregnancy or lactation were excluded.

This sequence joins TRBV5-1 and TRBJ2-7; no clear D. This clonotype originated in a man between 18 and 35 years old with Graves' hyperthyroidism. The specimen sequenced was blood. CDR3 amino acids: CASSRDSSTYEQYF. CDR3 sequence (DNA): TGCGCCAGCAGCCGCGACTCCTCTACCTACGAGCAGTACTTC.